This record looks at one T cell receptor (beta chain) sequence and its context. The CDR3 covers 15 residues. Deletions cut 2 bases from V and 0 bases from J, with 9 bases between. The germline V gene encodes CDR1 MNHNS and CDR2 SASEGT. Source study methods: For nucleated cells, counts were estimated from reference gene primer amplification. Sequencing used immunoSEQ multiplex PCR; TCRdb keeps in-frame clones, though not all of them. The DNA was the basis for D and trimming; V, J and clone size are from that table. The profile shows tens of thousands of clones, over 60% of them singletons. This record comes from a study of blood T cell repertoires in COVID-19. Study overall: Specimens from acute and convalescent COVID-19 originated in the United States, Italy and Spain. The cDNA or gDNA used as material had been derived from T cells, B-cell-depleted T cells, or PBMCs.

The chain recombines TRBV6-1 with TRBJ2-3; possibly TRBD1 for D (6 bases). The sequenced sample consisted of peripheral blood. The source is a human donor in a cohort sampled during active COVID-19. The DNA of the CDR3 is TGTGCCAGCAGTGAACAAACAGGGAGCACAGATACGCAGTATTTT. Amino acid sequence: CASSEQTGSTDTQYF.